This TCR beta chain derives from a study of response to subunit inactivated influenza vaccine. Concerning this clonotype itself: Its antigen is currently unknown.

Study-wide results and limits: The study's authors posited that every seasonal influenza vaccination enlists few new T cells.

V lost 2 bases and J lost 3; bases outside the gene matches: 3. The CDR3 runs to 14 residues. From germline, CDR1 is SGDLS and CDR2 YYNGEE. TCRdb used MiXCR to reprocess the RT-PCR reads, holding one entry per CDR3 protein. The sample lists about 540,000 distinct CDR3 sequences; around a quarter were seen once. This sample also belongs to another study, concerning T cells expressing NK-cell markers. As that report states: UMIs accompanied the 5'RACE template switching by which TCR beta cDNA was made. Source material for TCR beta repertoires consisted of sorted CD3+CD56+NKG2C+, CD3+CD56+NKG2C- and CD3+CD56-NKG2C+ T cells. In several donors, dominant CD3+CD56+NKG2C+ clones formed roughly 1.0-7.5% of CD8+ cells. Among a handful of donors, these clonotypes also ranked first in the CD3+CD56-NKG2C+ fraction.

The sample was CD4+ T cells sorted from PBMCs, taken 11 to 12 days after vaccination. J is TRBJ1-1 and V is TRBV9, with TRBD1 matching over 8 bases. The source of this sequence is a man aged 50-59 years who received an inactivated influenza vaccine. CDR3 amino acids: CASSVNRGDTEAFF. The CDR3 nucleotides read TGTGCCAGCAGCGTGAACAGGGGGGACACTGAAGCTTTCTTT.